The clone carrying this T cell receptor beta chain showed up many times. Its antigen is currently unknown. Germline loops: CDR1 LGHDT, CDR2 YNNKEL (reference sequence). V was shortened by 0 bases and J by 1 base, with 10 bases between the two germline ends. The CDR3 has 16 residues. These data are taken from a study of T-cell reconstitution after alpha-beta-depleted transplantation in children. Study-level findings and limits: Two months or so post-transplant, alpha-beta T cells reportedly derived from several hundred expanded graft clones. After transplant, high TCRbeta diversity at day 60 in some patients arose from surviving recipient T cells and thymic progenitors. Hyperexpanded clones declined; after one year, newly produced T cells mostly supplied diversity.

As it was prepared, the TCRbeta library received unique molecular identifiers. TCRdb redid the calling of the PCR reads with MiXCR, one entry per CDR3 protein. Among about 300,000 distinct CDR3 sequences listed, around 10% were seen once. This sequence was found in a boy less than two years old with acute myeloid leukemia, due to receive a stem cell transplant. The rearrangement links TRBV3-1 to TRBJ2-1; D is undetermined. Sequenced material: PBMCs, taken before TCRalphabeta/CD19-depleted stem cell transplant. CDR3 loop: CASSQDGVLSYNEQFF. The CDR3 DNA sequence: TGTGCCAGCAGCCAAGACGGTGTCCTTTCCTACAATGAGCAGTTCTTC.